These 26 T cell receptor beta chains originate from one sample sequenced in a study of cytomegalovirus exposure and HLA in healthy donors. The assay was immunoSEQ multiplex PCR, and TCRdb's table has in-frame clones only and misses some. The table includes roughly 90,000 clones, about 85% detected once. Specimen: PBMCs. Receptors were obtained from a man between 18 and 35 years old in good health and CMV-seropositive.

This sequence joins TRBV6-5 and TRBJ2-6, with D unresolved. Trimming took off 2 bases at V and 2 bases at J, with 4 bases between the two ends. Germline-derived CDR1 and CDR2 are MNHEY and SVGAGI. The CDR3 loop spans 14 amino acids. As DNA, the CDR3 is TGTGCCAGCAGTTACGGGCCTGGGGCCAACGTCCTGACTTTC. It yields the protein CASSYGPGANVLTF.

The CDR3 DNA reads as TGTGCCAGCAGTGACACGGGAGGGTTCTCCTACGAGCAGTACTTC. Protein sequence: CASSDTGGFSYEQYF. This chain links TRBV6-1 with TRBJ2-7, with TRBD2 matching over 8 bases. The CDR3 consists of 15 residues. V lost 3 bases, J lost 0 bases, and 4 bases stayed unmatched. Germline CDR1 reads MNHNS; CDR2 reads SASEGT.

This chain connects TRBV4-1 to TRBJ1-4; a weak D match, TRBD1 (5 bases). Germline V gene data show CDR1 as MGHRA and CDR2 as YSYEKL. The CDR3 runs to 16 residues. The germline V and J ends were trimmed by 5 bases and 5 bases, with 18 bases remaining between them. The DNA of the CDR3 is TGCGCCAGCAGCTCATACCCAGCAGGGAAAAATGAAAAACTGTTTTTT. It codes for CASSSYPAGKNEKLFF.

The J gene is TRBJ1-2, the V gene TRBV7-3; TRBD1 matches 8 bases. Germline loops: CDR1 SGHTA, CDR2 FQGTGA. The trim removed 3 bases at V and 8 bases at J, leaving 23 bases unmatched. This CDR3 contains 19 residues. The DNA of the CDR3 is TGTGCCAGCAGCTTGGAGCCCCGGACAGGGCTACAACGGGGGGAGGGCTACACCTTC. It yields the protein CASSLEPRTGLQRGEGYTF.

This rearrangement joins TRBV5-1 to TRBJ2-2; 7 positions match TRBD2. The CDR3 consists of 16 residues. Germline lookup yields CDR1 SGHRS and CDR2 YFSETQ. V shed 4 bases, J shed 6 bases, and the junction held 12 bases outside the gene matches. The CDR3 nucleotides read TGCGCCAGCAGCATCTCGGGTCTAGCGGTTGCCGGGGAGCTGTTTTTT. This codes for CASSISGLAVAGELFF.

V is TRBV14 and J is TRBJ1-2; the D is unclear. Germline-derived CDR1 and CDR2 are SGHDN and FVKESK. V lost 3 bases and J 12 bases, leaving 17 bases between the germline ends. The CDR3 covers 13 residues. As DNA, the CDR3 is TGTGCCAGCAGCCATGCCGGGGTCTGGCCGAACACCTTC. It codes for CASSHAGVWPNTF.

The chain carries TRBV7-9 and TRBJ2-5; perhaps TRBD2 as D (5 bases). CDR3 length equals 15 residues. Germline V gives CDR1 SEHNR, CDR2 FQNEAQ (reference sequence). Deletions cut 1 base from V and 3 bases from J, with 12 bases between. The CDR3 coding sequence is TGTGCCAGCAGCTTAGGAGAGGGCAAGAAAGAGACCCAGTACTTC. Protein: CASSLGEGKKETQYF.

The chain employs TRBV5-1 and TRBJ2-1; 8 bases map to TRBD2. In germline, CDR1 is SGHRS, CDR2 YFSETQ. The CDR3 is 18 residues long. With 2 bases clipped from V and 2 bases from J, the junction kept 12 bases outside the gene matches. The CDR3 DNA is TGCGCCAGCAGCTTCATTCAGGCGAGGCGGGAGGCCTACAATGAGCAGTTCTTC. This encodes CASSFIQARREAYNEQFF.

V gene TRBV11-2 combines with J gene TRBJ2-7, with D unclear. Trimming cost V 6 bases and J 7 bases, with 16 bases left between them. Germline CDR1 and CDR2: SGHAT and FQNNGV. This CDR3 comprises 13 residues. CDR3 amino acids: CASSIETHGEQYF. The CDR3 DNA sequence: TGTGCCAGCAGTATAGAGACTCACGGGGAGCAGTACTTC.

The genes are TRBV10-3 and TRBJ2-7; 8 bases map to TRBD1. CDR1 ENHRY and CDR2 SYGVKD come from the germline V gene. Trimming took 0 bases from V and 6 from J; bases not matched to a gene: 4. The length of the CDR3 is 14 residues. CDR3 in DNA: TGTGCCATCAGTGAGTCGGACAGGGCTGGCGAGCAGTACGTC. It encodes CAISESDRAGEQYV.

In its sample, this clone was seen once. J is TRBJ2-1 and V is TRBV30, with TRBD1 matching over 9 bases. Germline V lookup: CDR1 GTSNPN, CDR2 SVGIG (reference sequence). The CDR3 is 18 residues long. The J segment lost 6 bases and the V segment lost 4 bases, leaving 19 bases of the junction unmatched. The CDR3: CAWTYGTGRGGGVNEQFF. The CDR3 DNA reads TGTGCCTGGACTTACGGGACAGGGAGGGGAGGAGGGGTCAATGAGCAGTTCTTC.

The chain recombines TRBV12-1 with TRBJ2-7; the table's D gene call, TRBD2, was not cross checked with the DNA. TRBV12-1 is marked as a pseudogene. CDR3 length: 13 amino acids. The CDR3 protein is CATKLGGAYEQYV. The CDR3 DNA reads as TGTGCCACAAAACTCGGGGGGGCCTACGAGCAGTACGTC.

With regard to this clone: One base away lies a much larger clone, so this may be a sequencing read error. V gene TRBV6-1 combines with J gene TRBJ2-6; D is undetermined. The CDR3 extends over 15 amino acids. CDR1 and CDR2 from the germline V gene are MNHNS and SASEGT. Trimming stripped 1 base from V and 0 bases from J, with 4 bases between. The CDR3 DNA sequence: TGTGCCAGCAGTGAAGACAGCTCTGGGGCCAACGTCCTGACTTTC. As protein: CASSEDSSGANVLTF.

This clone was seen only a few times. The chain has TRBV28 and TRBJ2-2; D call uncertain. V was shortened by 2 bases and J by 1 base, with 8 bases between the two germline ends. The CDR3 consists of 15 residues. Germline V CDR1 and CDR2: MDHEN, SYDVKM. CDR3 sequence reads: CASSLHSLNTGELFF. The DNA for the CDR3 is TGTGCCAGCAGTTTACACAGTTTGAACACCGGGGAGCTGTTTTTT.

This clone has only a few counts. CDR3 residues: CASSSYIAGNYGYTF. CDR3 bases: TGTGCCAGCAGTTCCTACATAGCAGGGAACTATGGCTACACCTTC. The chain is built from TRBV28 and TRBJ1-2, with D possibly matching TRBD1 (5 bases). Looked up from germline, CDR1 is MDHEN and CDR2 is SYDVKM. The CDR3 runs 15 residues. Trimming took 4 bases from V and 2 from J, leaving 14 bases between them.

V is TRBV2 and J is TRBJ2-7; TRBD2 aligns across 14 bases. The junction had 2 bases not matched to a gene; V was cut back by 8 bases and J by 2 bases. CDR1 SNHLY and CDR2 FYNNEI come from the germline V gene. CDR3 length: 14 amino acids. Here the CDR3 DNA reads TGTGCCAGCGAGGGACTAGCGGGAGCCTACGAGCAGTACTTC. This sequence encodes CASEGLAGAYEQYF.

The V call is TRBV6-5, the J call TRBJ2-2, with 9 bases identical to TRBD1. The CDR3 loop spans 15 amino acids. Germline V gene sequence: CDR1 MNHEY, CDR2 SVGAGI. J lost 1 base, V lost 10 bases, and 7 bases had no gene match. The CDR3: CATRSGQGNTGELFF. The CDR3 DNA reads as TGTGCCACCCGATCGGGACAGGGGAACACCGGGGAGCTGTTTTTT.

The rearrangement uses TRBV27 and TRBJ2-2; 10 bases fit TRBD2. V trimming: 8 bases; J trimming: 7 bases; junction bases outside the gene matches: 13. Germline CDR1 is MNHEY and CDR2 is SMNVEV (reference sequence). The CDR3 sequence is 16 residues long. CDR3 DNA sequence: TGTGCCAGCCGAGGAGTACTAGCGGGAAGAATCGGGGAGCTGTTTTTT. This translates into CASRGVLAGRIGELFF.

The CDR3 sequence is CASQRLAGHGELFF. Here the CDR3 DNA reads TGTGCCAGCCAGCGACTAGCGGGCCACGGGGAGCTGTTTTTT. The chain has TRBV27 and TRBJ2-2; 10 bases align to TRBD2. V lost 8 bases and J lost 7; bases outside the gene matches: 7. The germline gives CDR1 MNHEY, CDR2 SMNVEV (reference sequence). The CDR3 spans 14 residues.

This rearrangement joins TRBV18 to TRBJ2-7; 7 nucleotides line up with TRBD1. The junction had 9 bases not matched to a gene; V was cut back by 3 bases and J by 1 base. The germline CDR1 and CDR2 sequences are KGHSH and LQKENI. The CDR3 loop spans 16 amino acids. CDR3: CASSPRDSLPSYEQYF. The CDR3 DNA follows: TGTGCCAGCTCACCTAGGGACAGCCTTCCATCCTACGAGCAGTACTTC.

CDR3 bases: TGTGCCATCAGTGAGTCGGCCGAGGCTAGCGGGAGAGAGACCCAGTACTTC. As protein: CAISESAEASGRETQYF. This chain joins TRBV10-3 and TRBJ2-5; TRBD2 matches at 10 bases. The CDR3 sequence is 17 residues long. Germline lookup yields CDR1 ENHRY and CDR2 SYGVKD. With V trimmed by 0 bases and J by 4 bases, 8 bases remained unmatched.

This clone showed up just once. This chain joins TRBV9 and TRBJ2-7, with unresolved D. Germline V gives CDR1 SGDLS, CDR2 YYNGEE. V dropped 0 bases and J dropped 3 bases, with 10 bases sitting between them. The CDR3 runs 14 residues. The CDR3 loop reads CASSVAYSLYEQYV. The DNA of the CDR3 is TGTGCCAGCAGCGTAGCTTATAGCCTCTACGAGCAGTACGTC.

The DNA for the CDR3 is TGTGCCAGCAGTGAATTTGTGGGGCAGAGTTACAATGAGCAGTTCTTC. Translated: CASSEFVGQSYNEQFF. The V call is TRBV25-1, the J call TRBJ2-1; the D gene is possibly TRBD1 (5 bases). This CDR3 has 16 amino acids. V was pared by 1 base and J by 4 bases, with 14 bases between. The V gene's germline CDR1 is MGHDK and CDR2 SYGVNS.

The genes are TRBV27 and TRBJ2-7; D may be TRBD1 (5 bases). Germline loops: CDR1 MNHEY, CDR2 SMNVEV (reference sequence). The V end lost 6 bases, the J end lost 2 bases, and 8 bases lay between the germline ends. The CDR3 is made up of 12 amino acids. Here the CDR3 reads CASRGLAYEQYF. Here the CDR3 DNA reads TGTGCCAGCAGGGGGCTAGCCTACGAGCAGTACTTC.

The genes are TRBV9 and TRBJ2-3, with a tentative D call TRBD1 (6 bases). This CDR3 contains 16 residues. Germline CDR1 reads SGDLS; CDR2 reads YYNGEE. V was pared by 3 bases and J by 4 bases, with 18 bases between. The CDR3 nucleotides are TGTGCCAGCAGCGGACAGACAGGTCCCATCTCAGATACGCAGTATTTT. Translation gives CASSGQTGPISDTQYF.

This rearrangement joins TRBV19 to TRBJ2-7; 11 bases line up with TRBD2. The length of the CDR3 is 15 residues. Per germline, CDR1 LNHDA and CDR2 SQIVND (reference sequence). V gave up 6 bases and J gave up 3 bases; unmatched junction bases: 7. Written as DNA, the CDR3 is TGTGCCAGTAGAACGACTAGCGGGGACCTCTACGAGCAGTACTTC. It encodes CASRTTSGDLYEQYF.